One sample yielded the 18 T cell receptor beta chains listed below, sequenced in a study of cytomegalovirus exposure and HLA in healthy donors. It was with 60 Vbeta and 13 Jbeta primers that the PCR ran. Only in-frame clones appear in the TCRdb table, and some are missing; sequencing was by immunoSEQ multiplex PCR. Counted here are 150,000 to 200,000 clones, roughly four fifths occurring once; the ten biggest clones make up about 0.092%. The sample consisted of PBMCs. These receptors all come from a boy aged 2 to 10 in good health and CMV-seronegative.

Notes on this clone: Other nucleotide sequences from this sample produce the same CDR3. The chain employs TRBV7-9 and TRBJ1-2; D remains unclear. V gave up 1 base and J gave up 4 bases, with 7 bases separating them. CDR1 and CDR2 (germline): SEHNR, FQNEAQ (reference sequence). CDR3 length: 13 residues. CDR3 coding DNA: TGTGCCAGCAGCTTAGAGGCAGGCTATGGCTACACCTTC. Its protein is CASSLEAGYGYTF.

The DNA for the CDR3 is TGTGCCAGCAGTGTAGGGACAGGAGGGGAGACCCAGTACTTC. Translated: CASSVGTGGETQYF. This sequence joins TRBV2 and TRBJ2-5; TRBD1 matches 8 bases. V was clipped by 4 bases and J by 5 bases; unmatched bases: 6. This CDR3 region has 14 residues. Germline V CDR1 and CDR2: SNHLY, FYNNEI.

A word on this clone: This sample includes further DNA sequences coding for the same CDR3. V and J are TRBV27 and TRBJ2-3; D gene uncertain. V lost 2 bases to trimming and J lost 1 base, with 4 bases between them. The V gene's germline CDR1 is MNHEY and CDR2 SMNVEV (reference sequence). This CDR3 is built from 13 residues. CDR3 bases: TGTGCCAGCAGTTTAACGGGCACAGATACGCAGTATTTT. Its protein is CASSLTGTDTQYF.

V and J are TRBV7-9 and TRBJ1-3; 8 bases agree with TRBD1. The CDR3 is 16 amino acids. Germline-derived CDR1 and CDR2 are SEHNR and FQNEAQ (reference sequence). V was pared by 5 bases and J by 2 bases, with 8 bases of the junction left unmatched. The CDR3 nucleotides are TGTGCCAGCAGCGAAGGACAGGGAACAACTGGAAACACCATATATTTT. Amino acid sequence: CASSEGQGTTGNTIYF. The complete variable domain, with remaining parts taken from reference TRBV7-9 and TRBJ1-3, reads DTGVSQNPRHKITKRGQNVTFRCDPISEHNRLYWYRQTLGQGPEFLTYFQNEAQLEKSRLLSDRFSAERPKGSFSTLEIQRTEQGDSAMYLCASSEGQGTTGNTIYFGEGSWLTVV.

This clone occurred a few times. CDR3 region: CASSQVYRGGQPQHF. The CDR3, as DNA: TGCGCCAGCAGCCAAGTTTACAGGGGAGGCCAGCCCCAGCATTTT. The chain has TRBV4-3 and TRBJ1-5, with TRBD1 matching 7 bases. Germline CDR1 is LGHNA and CDR2 is YSLEER. Trimming at V came to 1 base and at J to 7 bases, leaving 7 bases not matched to a gene. The CDR3 is 15 amino acids.

The CDR3 DNA sequence: TGCAGCGTTGAAGTTGCGGTCGAAAACTATGGCTACACCTTC. Amino acids: CSVEVAVENYGYTF. The V call is TRBV29-1, the J call TRBJ1-2, with D unclear. Trimming took off 1 base at V and 2 bases at J, with 11 bases between the two ends. This CDR3 has 14 residues. Per germline, CDR1 SQVTM and CDR2 ANQGSEA.

J is TRBJ2-7 and V is TRBV5-1; 10 positions agree with TRBD2. V shed 3 bases and J 5 bases; nucleotides not matched to a gene: 5. This CDR3 is 14 amino acids long. The germline V gene has CDR1 SGHRS and CDR2 YFSETQ. Here the CDR3 reads CASSSSGGEDEQYF. Written as DNA, the CDR3 is TGCGCCAGCAGCTCCAGCGGGGGGGAGGACGAGCAGTACTTC.

Worth noting for this clone: The sample contains more than one DNA sequence encoding this CDR3. The V call is TRBV5-1, the J call TRBJ2-2; D ambiguous. Trimming left V 4 bases short and J 1 base short, with 2 bases between. The V gene's germline CDR1 is SGHRS and CDR2 YFSETQ. The CDR3 loop spans 12 amino acids. Written as DNA, the CDR3 is TGCGCCAGCAGCCTGAACACCGGGGAGCTGTTTTTT. As protein: CASSLNTGELFF.

The CDR3 here is CASSPDRVYQSPLHF. For the CDR3, the DNA is TGCGCCAGCAGCCCTGACAGGGTATACCAGTCACCCCTCCACTTT. The chain is built from TRBV4-1 and TRBJ1-6, with TRBD1 identical over 7 bases. The CDR3 has 15 amino acids. The V and J ends lost 4 bases and 10 bases, in that order; junction bases with no gene match: 10. Germline V CDR1 and CDR2: MGHRA, YSYEKL.

The CDR3 is CASSYREGGTDTQYF. CDR3 bases: TGTGCCAGCAGTTACCGGGAGGGGGGGACAGATACGCAGTATTTT. The chain uses TRBV27 and TRBJ2-3; 8 nucleotides match TRBD2. The CDR3 loop spans 15 amino acids. V lost 4 bases to trimming and J lost 3 bases; unmatched junction nucleotides: 6. Germline CDR1 and CDR2: MNHEY and SMNVEV (reference sequence).

The V call is TRBV10-3, the J call TRBJ1-4; TRBD1 matches at 8 bases. The CDR3 sequence is 14 residues long. The ends lost 4 bases at V and 7 bases at J; junction bases unmatched: 5. The germline CDR1 and CDR2 sequences are ENHRY and SYGVKD. The CDR3 DNA reads TGTGCCATCAGTGGGACAGGGCAATTTGAAAAACTGTTTTTT. Its protein product is CAISGTGQFEKLFF.

The chain recombines TRBV19 with TRBJ1-4; 10 bases are a match to TRBD1. The CDR3 consists of 14 residues. Trimming cost V 8 bases and J 7 bases; bases outside gene matches: 7. The germline CDR1 and CDR2 sequences are LNHDA and SQIVND (reference sequence). CDR3 amino acids: CASHGQGVPEKLFF. The CDR3 region has the DNA TGTGCCAGTCATGGACAGGGGGTACCTGAAAAACTGTTTTTT.

This chain connects TRBV4-1 to TRBJ1-1, with 11 bases identical to TRBD1. The junction had 4 bases not matched to a gene; V was cut back by 6 bases and J by 1 base. In germline, CDR1 is MGHRA, CDR2 YSYEKL. The CDR3 runs 15 residues. The CDR3 region is CASRGQGVRNTEAFF. The DNA for the CDR3 is TGCGCCAGCAGGGGACAGGGGGTGAGGAACACTGAAGCTTTCTTT.

This clone has a single count. The chain combines TRBV2 with TRBJ2-2; 7 bases align to TRBD1. Germline V gene lookup returns CDR1 SNHLY and CDR2 FYNNEI. The CDR3 consists of 16 residues. The junction had 3 bases not matched to a gene; V was cut back by 2 bases and J by 0 bases. CDR3 sequence reads: CASSEWQGANTGELFF. DNA of the CDR3: TGTGCCAGCAGTGAATGGCAGGGGGCGAACACCGGGGAGCTGTTTTTT.

The chain recombines TRBV7-2 with TRBJ1-4, with no clear D. The germline V and J ends were trimmed by 3 bases and 8 bases, with 7 bases remaining between them. CDR1 is SGHTA, CDR2 FQGNSA, per germline. This CDR3 region has 12 residues. CDR3 DNA sequence: TGTGCCAGCAGCTTTGGAGGAGAAAAACTGTTTTTT. Protein sequence: CASSFGGEKLFF. Full variable domain (outside the CDR3, taken from reference TRBV7-2 and TRBJ1-4): GAGVSQSPSNKVTEKGKDVELRCDPISGHTALYWYRQSLGQGLEFLIYFQGNSAPDKSGLPSDRFSAERTGGSVSTLTIQRTQQEDSAVYLCASSFGGEKLFFGSGTQLSVL.

The chain couples TRBV27 to TRBJ1-6; D not resolved. The length of the CDR3 is 17 residues. Germline V gene data show CDR1 as MNHEY and CDR2 as SMNVEV (reference sequence). V was shortened by 3 bases and J by 2 bases, with 14 bases between the two germline ends. CDR3 sequence reads: CASSFTQEGPYNSPLHF. CDR3 nucleotide sequence: TGTGCCAGCAGTTTTACGCAGGAGGGTCCCTATAATTCACCCCTCCACTTT.

The gene calls are TRBV29-1 and TRBJ2-7, with a tentative D call TRBD2 (5 bases). Germline CDR1 reads SQVTM; CDR2 reads ANQGSEA. The CDR3 covers 11 residues. The V and J ends lost 7 bases and 5 bases respectively, with 12 bases between them. The DNA of the CDR3 is TGCAGCGGGTATGGAGGACACGAGCAGTACTTC. Protein sequence: CSGYGGHEQYF.

The count of this clone is one. Here the CDR3 DNA reads TGTGCCAGCAGTGACTGCCGGTGGAACACTGAAGCTTTCTTT. Translating it yields CASSDCRWNTEAFF. The J gene is TRBJ1-1, the V gene TRBV6-4; no clear D. Trimming cost V 1 base and J 1 base, with 7 bases left between them. The CDR3 runs 14 residues. CDR1 is MRHNA, CDR2 SNTAGT, per germline.